The 19 T cell receptor beta chains below were found in one sample sequenced in a study of shared T cell receptors in the human thymus. Data came from immunoSEQ multiplex PCR; TCRdb stores just in-frame clones and leaves some out. This sample has 600,000 or so clones, with around 87% found just once. These data also featured in a second study, about human thymus T cells.

Sequences were obtained from thymocytes. The receptors come from a boy under two years old with a congenital heart defect.

The sample holds a few counts of this clone. The V and J genes are TRBV4-2 and TRBJ2-3, with D tentatively TRBD1 (6 bases). The V end was cut by 1 base, the J end by 4 bases, with 9 bases between. The CDR3 covers 14 residues. Germline assignment: CDR1 LGHNA and CDR2 YNFKEQ. This CDR3 reads CASSQVHRADTQYF. DNA of the CDR3: TGTGCCAGCAGCCAAGTGCACAGGGCAGATACGCAGTATTTT.

V gene TRBV13 combines with J gene TRBJ2-3, with 11 bases fitting TRBD2. CDR1 is PRHDT and CDR2 is FYEKMQ in the germline V gene (reference sequence). This CDR3 spans 16 amino acids. Trimming took 5 bases from V and 4 from J; bases not matched to a gene: 8. The CDR3 coding sequence is TGTGCCAGCAGCCGGATCATAGCGGGAGGGCCAGATACGCAGTATTTT. It encodes CASSRIIAGGPDTQYF.

The chain employs TRBV6-5 and TRBJ1-5; a possible D gene is TRBD1 (6 bases). Per germline, CDR1 MNHEY and CDR2 SVGAGI. The CDR3 sequence is 14 residues long. With 6 bases removed from V and 7 bases from J, the gap between germline ends came to 16 bases. The DNA of the CDR3 is TGTGCCAGCAGCCCCCCGGGGGGCGGGCAGCCCCAGCATTTT. It translates to CASSPPGGGQPQHF.

The V gene is TRBV9, the J gene TRBJ2-3, with unresolved D. V lost 4 bases and J 2 bases, leaving 5 bases between the germline ends. CDR3 length: 12 amino acids. Germline CDR1 and CDR2: SGDLS and YYNGEE. The CDR3 coding sequence is TGTGCCAGCAGCACACACACAGATACGCAGTATTTT. Protein sequence: CASSTHTDTQYF.

This clone has a single count. This sequence joins TRBV27 and TRBJ2-7; D perhaps matches TRBD2 (5 bases). V was clipped by 0 bases and J by 2 bases, with 20 bases between them. The germline V gene encodes CDR1 MNHEY and CDR2 SMNVEV (reference sequence). The CDR3 has 18 residues. CDR3 nucleotides: TGTGCCAGCAGTTTATCCGCGTCGCGGGCCCCTCCTCCCTACGAGCAGTACTTC. Its protein product is CASSLSASRAPPPYEQYF.

CDR3 DNA: TGTGCCAGCAGCACAGGGACTAGCGGGGTCACCGGGGAGCTGTTTTTT. This encodes CASSTGTSGVTGELFF. J is TRBJ2-2 and V is TRBV9, with TRBD2 matching over 13 bases. Germline trimming cut 4 bases from V and 4 bases from J; bases unmatched to any gene: 4. The CDR3 is 16 residues long. The germline gives CDR1 SGDLS, CDR2 YYNGEE. Full variable domain (outside the CDR3, taken from reference TRBV9 and TRBJ2-2): DSGVTQTPKHLITATGQRVTLRCSPRSGDLSVYWYQQSLDQGLQFLIQYYNGEERAKGNILERFSAQQFPDLHSELNLSSLELGDSALYFCASSTGTSGVTGELFFGEGSRLTVL.

The DNA for the CDR3 is TGTGCCAGCAGCCTAGAGGGGGCGACGTCCACTGAAGCTTTCTTT. Translation: CASSLEGATSTEAFF. The chain carries TRBV27 and TRBJ1-1, with 7 positions matching TRBD1. Germline-derived CDR1 and CDR2 are MNHEY and SMNVEV (reference sequence). The CDR3 spans 15 residues. V gave up 6 bases and J gave up 4 bases; unmatched junction bases: 11.

Only a few counts were recorded for this clone. J is TRBJ1-1 and V is TRBV7-9; 8 bases line up with TRBD1. The V gene's germline CDR1 is SEHNR and CDR2 FQNEAQ (reference sequence). The CDR3 extends over 13 amino acids. The V and J ends lost 6 bases and 5 bases, in that order; junction bases with no gene match: 5. CDR3 bases: TGTGCCAGCAGTGGAACAGGGGGAACTGAAGCTTTCTTT. Protein product: CASSGTGGTEAFF.

The table lists this clone with a few counts. V is TRBV19 and J is TRBJ1-3; the D is unclear. CDR3 length: 16 amino acids. Germline values: CDR1 LNHDA, CDR2 SQIVND (reference sequence). Trimming pared 2 bases from V and 0 bases from J, leaving 11 bases between. In DNA form, the CDR3 reads TGTGCCAGTAGTATAATGGGTCCAGGCTCTGGAAACACCATATATTTT. It encodes CASSIMGPGSGNTIYF. The full variable domain, in which reference TRBV19 and TRBJ1-3 provide the parts outside the CDR3, is DGGITQSPKYLFRKEGQNVTLSCEQNLNHDAMYWYRQDPGQGLRLIYYSQIVNDFQKGDIAEGYSVSREKKESFPLTVTSAQKNPTAFYLCASSIMGPGSGNTIYFGEGSWLTVV.

The sample holds one count of this clone. The chain employs TRBV27 and TRBJ2-5; TRBD1 might be the D (6 bases). From germline, CDR1 is MNHEY and CDR2 SMNVEV (reference sequence). V was shortened by 4 bases and J by 4 bases, with 13 bases between the two germline ends. The CDR3 length is 14 residues. CDR3 nucleotides: TGTGCCAGCAGTTCACAGGGAAGGGTAGAGACCCAGTACTTC. Amino acid sequence: CASSSQGRVETQYF.

The chain combines TRBV5-4 with TRBJ2-1; 9 positions agree with TRBD1. Germline V gives CDR1 SGHNT, CDR2 YYREEE (reference sequence). There are 15 residues in the CDR3. Trimming took 0 bases from V and 3 from J; bases not matched to a gene: 1. The CDR3 loop is CASSLGQGGYNEQFF. CDR3 in DNA: TGTGCCAGCAGCTTGGGACAGGGGGGCTACAATGAGCAGTTCTTC.

The chain is built from TRBV30 and TRBJ2-7, with no clear D. Germline loops: CDR1 GTSNPN, CDR2 SVGIG (reference sequence). There are 11 residues in the CDR3. V was clipped by 5 bases and J by 4 bases, with 9 bases between them. The CDR3 sequence: CAWGRSYEQYF. The CDR3 coding sequence is TGTGCCTGGGGTAGGAGTTACGAGCAGTACTTC.

This clone was observed a handful of times. The V gene is TRBV5-6, the J gene TRBJ1-2, with D possibly being TRBD1 (5 bases). The germline V gene has CDR1 SGHDT and CDR2 YYEEEE. There are 16 residues in the CDR3. The germline V and J ends were trimmed by 2 bases and 1 base, with 15 bases remaining between them. The CDR3 spells CASSFSPGGINYGYTF. The CDR3 region has the DNA TGTGCCAGCAGCTTTTCCCCCGGGGGAATTAACTATGGCTACACCTTC.

CDR3 amino acids: CASSFPNEQFF. The CDR3 nucleotides are TGTGCCAGCAGCTTCCCGAATGAGCAGTTCTTC. V usage is TRBV11-2 and J usage is TRBJ2-1; D gene unclear. Germline assignment: CDR1 SGHAT and CDR2 FQNNGV. This CDR3 has 11 amino acids. Trimming removed 3 bases from V and 7 bases from J, with 4 bases in between.

The V and J genes are TRBV5-4 and TRBJ2-7, with 9 bases lining up with TRBD1. CDR1 is SGHNT and CDR2 is YYREEE in the germline V gene (reference sequence). The CDR3 spans 13 residues. The V and J ends lost 4 bases and 4 bases, in that order; junction bases with no gene match: 3. The DNA for the CDR3 is TGTGCCAGCAGCAAAGGGACAGGGTACGAGCAGTACTTC. Translating gives CASSKGTGYEQYF.

The chain links TRBV7-2 to TRBJ1-6; no definite D call. The CDR3 extends over 16 amino acids. In germline, CDR1 is SGHTA, CDR2 FQGNSA. V was trimmed by 1 base and J by 0 bases, leaving 7 bases between them. This chain's CDR3 is CASSLESSSYNSPLHF. The DNA for the CDR3 is TGTGCCAGCAGCTTAGAATCTAGCTCCTATAATTCACCCCTCCACTTT.

The chain links TRBV28 to TRBJ2-2; D gene unclear. The CDR3 spans 12 residues. The germline V gene encodes CDR1 MDHEN and CDR2 SYDVKM. V gave up 4 bases and J gave up 3 bases, with 3 bases separating them. In DNA form, the CDR3 reads TGTGCCAGCAGTTCTTACACCGGGGAGCTGTTTTTT. Translated: CASSSYTGELFF.

The CDR3 coding sequence is TGTGCCAGCAGCTTGGGACTAGCGGGAATTGAGCAGTTCTTC. It translates to CASSLGLAGIEQFF. This sequence joins TRBV7-2 and TRBJ2-1; 13 bases match TRBD2. The CDR3 is 14 amino acids. Trimming at V came to 3 bases and at J to 9 bases, leaving 2 bases not matched to a gene. CDR1 and CDR2 from the germline V gene are SGHTA and FQGNSA.

This clone has only a few counts. The chain carries TRBV14 and TRBJ1-4; no reliable D call. The CDR3 is 14 residues long. CDR1 and CDR2 (germline): SGHDN, FVKESK. Deletions cut 0 bases from V and 4 bases from J, with 6 bases between. The CDR3: CASSQDSGNEKLFF. The CDR3 bases are TGTGCCAGCAGCCAAGATAGCGGTAATGAAAAACTGTTTTTT.